Shown below are 20 T cell receptor beta chains from a single sample sequenced in a study of Tregs in tolerant kidney transplant recipients (dated by TCRdb to about 2019). Library generation was performed with the immunoSEQ multiplex PCR assay. Here the immuneACCESS table is served through TCRdb, limited to in-frame sequences with V and J called. Missing clones are a known gap in these copies; in checked studies unresolved V genes cover under half, and the rest lacks a known reason. The sample's own table lists about 23,000 clones. Clones ranked in the top ten supply approximately 3.7% of the sample. The time point label, as the study defines it: 6 months after combined kidney and bone marrow transplant. The transplants used related donors with nonmyeloablative bone marrow transplantation, and mixed chimerism in the human trials was transient. Sequenced here: CD4+ T cells from blood (PBMCs), sampled 6 months after the transplant. These receptors were collected from a human patient who received a combined kidney and bone marrow transplant. Following a transplant, a fraction of the T cells may be traceable to the graft donor.

Worth noting for this clone: Sequencing ends 3 residues short of the CDR3 end; the germline J gene provides the rest. The chain combines TRBV20-1 with TRBJ1-2; 7 positions agree with TRBD1. After removal of 1 base from V and 5 bases from J, the junction contained 7 bases not matched to a gene. Germline CDR1 DFQATT, CDR2 SNEGSKA (reference sequence). This CDR3 has 14 amino acids. The CDR3 region is CSARVDRAKYGYTF. Incomplete CDR3 DNA: TGCAGTGCTAGAGTAGACAGGGCCAAATATGGC.

A note on this clone: Coverage ceases 3 residues before the CDR3 finishes, and the germline J gene fills in the end. This chain uses TRBV18 with TRBJ2-7, with 12 bases aligning to TRBD1. V lost 3 bases, J lost 6 bases, and 6 bases stayed unmatched. In germline, CDR1 is KGHSH, CDR2 LQKENI. The CDR3 covers 15 residues. CDR3 sequence reads: CASSPTGTGGGEQYF. The DNA read from the CDR3 is TGTGCCAGCTCACCTACCGGGACAGGGGGCGGCGAG. The variable domain in full, completed from reference TRBV18 and TRBJ2-7, reads NAGVMQNPRHLVRRRGQEARLRCSPMKGHSHVYWYRQLPEEGLKFMVYLQKENIIDESGMPKERFSAEFPKEGPSILRIQQVVRGDSAAYFCASSPTGTGGGEQYFGPGTRLTVT.

Regarding this clone: The missing CDR3 end, 3 residues past where the read stops, is filled in from the germline J gene. The gene calls are TRBV19 and TRBJ2-2; 14 bases fit TRBD2. Trimming at V came to 7 bases and at J to 3 bases, leaving 4 bases not matched to a gene. The CDR3 covers 16 residues. Per germline, CDR1 LNHDA and CDR2 SQIVND (reference sequence). CDR3 DNA, as far as it was read: TGTGCCAGTAACAGACTAGCGGGAGGGTACACCGGGGAG. This translates into CASNRLAGGYTGE. The full CDR3 protein is CASNRLAGGYTGELFF.

Turning to this clone: The read ends 3 residues before the CDR3 terminus; that terminus is restored from the germline J gene. The V gene is TRBV20-1, the J gene TRBJ1-2; 8 bases agree with TRBD1. CDR1 and CDR2 (germline): DFQATT, SNEGSKA (reference sequence). With 3 bases clipped from V and 3 bases from J, the junction kept 3 bases outside the gene matches. The CDR3 consists of 13 residues. The DNA read from the CDR3 is TGCAGTGCTAGGACAGGGGAGGACTATGGC. Translated: CSARTGEDYG. The complete CDR3 reads CSARTGEDYGYTF.

Comment on this clone: The read ends 3 residues before the CDR3 terminus; that terminus is restored from the germline J gene. The V gene is TRBV5-4, the J gene TRBJ1-4; D may be TRBD1 (6 bases). The length of the CDR3 is 15 residues. The V and J ends lost 3 bases and 8 bases respectively, with 17 bases between them. In germline, CDR1 is SGHNT, CDR2 YYREEE (reference sequence). Incomplete CDR3 DNA: TGTGCCAGCAGCTCCCCACAAGGGGGTGGCGAAAAA. Amino acids: CASSSPQGGGEK. The entire CDR3 protein reads CASSSPQGGGEKLFF.

For this clone: Coverage ceases 3 residues before the CDR3 finishes, and the germline J gene fills in the end. V gene TRBV29-1 combines with J gene TRBJ2-6; possible D gene TRBD2, 5 bases. The CDR3 is 14 amino acids. The V gene lost 4 bases and the J gene lost 4 bases, with 11 bases spanning the gap. Germline V gene lookup returns CDR1 SQVTM and CDR2 ANQGSEA. The sequenced CDR3 bases are TGCAGCGTTGCGGACTCCGGGGGGGCCAACGTC. This encodes CSVADSGGANV. Given in full, the CDR3 is CSVADSGGANVLTF.

CDR3 residues: CASSPRPGTGEKLFF. The covered CDR3 bases are TGTGCCAGTAGTCCACGACCCGGGACAGGGGAAAAA. The chain joins TRBV19 to TRBJ1-4, with 9 bases aligning to TRBD1. The CDR3 is cut off 3 residues early in the read; its end comes from the germline J gene. CDR1 LNHDA and CDR2 SQIVND come from the germline V gene (reference sequence). V was clipped by 5 bases and J by 8 bases; unmatched bases: 9. This CDR3 is built from 15 residues.

Remarks on this clone: The sequenced fragment ends 3 residues before the CDR3 boundary, so the rest is inferred from the germline J gene. V gene TRBV5-1 combines with J gene TRBJ2-2; a possible D gene is TRBD1 (5 bases). Trimming removed 3 bases at V and 5 bases at J, with 8 bases between. The germline CDR1 and CDR2 sequences are SGHRS and YFSETQ. This CDR3 contains 13 residues. The covered CDR3 bases are TGCGCCAGCAGCTCGGACAAGACCGGGGAG. Translating gives CASSSDKTGE. The whole CDR3 region reads CASSSDKTGELFF.

CDR3 in amino acids: CASSPTGVRNNEQFF. The CDR3 DNA, read in part, is TGTGCCAGCAGCCCAACAGGGGTCCGCAACAATGAG. This chain connects TRBV11-3 to TRBJ2-1, with 7 bases fitting TRBD1. The read comes to an end 3 residues before the CDR3 does, leaving the germline J gene to fill in the end. The germline CDR1 and CDR2 sequences are SGHNT and YENEEA. The CDR3 sequence is 15 residues long. V shed 5 bases, J shed 5 bases, and the junction held 9 bases outside the gene matches.

With regard to this clone: The CDR3 end lies 3 residues beyond the end of the read and is filled in from the germline J gene. This chain links TRBV5-1 with TRBJ1-2, with a possible D match to TRBD1 (5 bases). The CDR3 covers 15 residues. In germline, CDR1 is SGHRS, CDR2 YFSETQ. With 3 bases removed from V and 4 bases from J, the gap between germline ends came to 16 bases. The CDR3 is CASSSQGVSGYGYTF. CDR3 bases read: TGCGCCAGCAGCTCACAAGGGGTTTCTGGCTATGGC.

Comments on this clone: The read ends 3 residues early relative to the CDR3; the germline J gene fills the gap. The chain links TRBV6-1 to TRBJ1-6; 7 bases are shared with TRBD1. Germline CDR1 MNHNS, CDR2 SASEGT. Germline trimming cut 1 base from V and 3 bases from J; bases unmatched to any gene: 3. There are 16 residues in the CDR3. This chain's CDR3 is CASSEVGGFYNSPLHF. CDR3 bases read: TGTGCCAGCAGTGAAGTAGGGGGCTTCTATAATTCACCC.

By frequency, this clone is medium-sized. The read ends 3 residues early relative to the CDR3; the germline J gene fills the gap. The chain is built from TRBV18 and TRBJ2-3; TRBD2 matches 10 bases. J lost 3 bases, V lost 0 bases, and 0 bases had no gene match. Looked up from germline, CDR1 is KGHSH and CDR2 is LQKENI. CDR3 size: 15 residues. The CDR3 protein is CASSPPGLATDTQYF. Partial CDR3 DNA: TGTGCCAGCTCACCACCGGGACTAGCGACAGATACG.

Points on this clone: The read terminates 3 residues ahead of where the CDR3 ends, so the germline J gene completes it. This chain connects TRBV7-9 to TRBJ2-3, with a possible D match to TRBD1 (6 bases). This CDR3 region has 14 residues. Per germline, CDR1 SEHNR and CDR2 FQNEAQ (reference sequence). V was pared by 3 bases and J by 8 bases, with 15 bases between. CDR3: CASSLVGAVGTQYF. CDR3 DNA, as far as it was read: TGTGCCAGCAGCTTGGTGGGGGCAGTAGGTACG.

Regarding this clone: The missing CDR3 end, 3 residues past where the read stops, is filled in from the germline J gene. The chain links TRBV2 to TRBJ2-2; 7 bases are shared with TRBD1. The germline V gene encodes CDR1 SNHLY and CDR2 FYNNEI. The CDR3 loop spans 17 amino acids. The J segment lost 2 bases and the V segment lost 5 bases, leaving 11 bases of the junction unmatched. CDR3 in amino acids: CASSFRRTGYNTGELFF. The sequenced part of the CDR3 DNA is TGTGCCAGCAGTTTTCGCCGGACAGGCTATAACACCGGGGAG.

Remarks on this clone: The CDR3 extends 3 residues past the end of the read, so its final part is completed from the germline J gene. The V call is TRBV20-1, the J call TRBJ2-1; 7 bases fit TRBD1. This CDR3 is 15 amino acids long. Trimming removed 5 bases from V and 9 bases from J; junction bases left unmatched: 16. Germline CDR1 is DFQATT and CDR2 is SNEGSKA (reference sequence). The CDR3 sequence: CSAEKRGQRQGEQFF. Partial CDR3 DNA: TGCAGTGCTGAAAAGAGGGGACAGAGGCAGGGTGAG.

On this clone itself: Sequencing ends 3 residues short of the CDR3 end; the germline J gene provides the rest. This sequence joins TRBV13 and TRBJ1-2; D is undetermined. V was cut by 4 bases and J by 2 bases, with 14 bases left in between. The germline CDR1 and CDR2 sequences are PRHDT and FYEKMQ (reference sequence). The CDR3 contains 15 residues. The CDR3 bases that were read are TGTGCCAGCAGCTATTATTTGCCTAACAACTATGGC. It codes for CASSYYLPNNYG. The CDR3 in its entirety is CASSYYLPNNYGYTF.

On this clone: The read terminates 3 residues ahead of where the CDR3 ends, so the germline J gene completes it. V usage is TRBV14 and J usage is TRBJ2-3; D uncertain. V shed 2 bases and J shed 2 bases, with 14 bases lying between them. The CDR3 is made up of 16 amino acids. Germline lookup yields CDR1 SGHDN and CDR2 FVKESK. The CDR3 loop reads CASSQQEKALTDTQYF. CDR3 DNA (partial): TGTGCCAGCAGCCAACAGGAGAAGGCCCTCACAGATACG. The full variable domain, completed using reference TRBV14 and TRBJ2-3, is EAGVTQFPSHSVIEKGQTVTLRCDPISGHDNLYWYRRVMGKEIKFLLHFVKESKQDESGMPNNRFLAERTGGTYSTLKVQPAELEDSGVYFCASSQQEKALTDTQYFGPGTRLTVL.

With respect to this clone: The read ends 3 residues before the CDR3 terminus; that terminus is restored from the germline J gene. This chain joins TRBV18 and TRBJ1-1, with 7 bases lining up with TRBD1. The CDR3 spans 13 residues. Losses at the gene ends were 6 bases for V and 6 bases for J; bases not matched to a gene: 7. Germline V gene sequence: CDR1 KGHSH, CDR2 LQKENI. The CDR3 sequence is CASSPDRVAEAFF. CDR3 DNA (partial): TGTGCCAGCTCCCCAGACAGGGTCGCTGAA.

As concerns this clone: The DNA ends 3 residues before the CDR3 does, and the rest of the CDR3 is filled in from the germline J gene. The chain uses TRBV7-2 and TRBJ1-2; perhaps TRBD1 as D (6 bases). The CDR3 contains 12 residues. Trimming left V 8 bases short and J 5 bases short, with 12 bases between. The germline gives CDR1 SGHTA, CDR2 FQGNSA. The CDR3 loop is CASRGARYGYTF. The covered CDR3 bases are TGTGCCAGCCGGGGGGCGAGATATGGC. The variable domain in full, completed from reference TRBV7-2 and TRBJ1-2, reads GAGVSQSPSNKVTEKGKDVELRCDPISGHTALYWYRQSLGQGLEFLIYFQGNSAPDKSGLPSDRFSAERTGGSVSTLTIQRTQQEDSAVYLCASRGARYGYTFGSGTRLTVV.

As regards this clone: The read terminates 3 residues before the CDR3 end, so the remaining end is supplied by the germline J gene. V usage is TRBV20-1 and J usage is TRBJ1-5; unclear D gene. There are 13 residues in the CDR3. Deletions cut 3 bases from V and 4 bases from J, with 10 bases between. From germline, CDR1 is DFQATT and CDR2 SNEGSKA (reference sequence). This chain's CDR3 is CSARAGKNQPQHF. CDR3 bases read: TGCAGTGCTAGGGCGGGGAAGAATCAGCCC.